A single T cell receptor (beta chain) is shown here with its context. These data come from a study of shared clonotypes between healthy human individuals. The repertoire was sequenced with immunoSEQ multiplex PCR; TCRdb's copy has only in-frame clones and lacks some. The sample consists of 780,000 or so clones, about two thirds of them appearing once. Sequencing was performed on memory CD4+ T cells sorted from blood. The subset denotes: CD45RA-negative fraction. The TCR comes from a woman under 40 in good health.

Written as DNA, the CDR3 is TGCGCCAGCAGTCTCTTAGCGGGAGCGAACACCGGGGAGCTGTTTTTT. It is translated as CASSLLAGANTGELFF. The chain uses TRBV5-1 and TRBJ2-2; 9 nucleotides align to TRBD2. V was clipped by 5 bases and J by 0 bases; unmatched bases: 5. CDR1 is SGHRS and CDR2 is YFSETQ in the germline V gene. The CDR3 consists of 16 residues.